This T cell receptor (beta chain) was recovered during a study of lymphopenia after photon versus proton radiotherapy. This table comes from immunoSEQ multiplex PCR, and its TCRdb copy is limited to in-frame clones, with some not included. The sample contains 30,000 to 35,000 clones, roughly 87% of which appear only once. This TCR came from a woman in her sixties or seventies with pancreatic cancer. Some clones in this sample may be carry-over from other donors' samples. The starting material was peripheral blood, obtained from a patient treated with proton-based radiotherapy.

The CDR3 protein is CASSSSGGGSRTGELFF. For the CDR3, the DNA is TGTGCCAGCAGTTCCTCCGGCGGCGGGAGTAGAACCGGGGAGCTGTTTTTT. The genes are TRBV28 and TRBJ2-2; 7 bases align to TRBD2. This CDR3 has 17 amino acids. CDR1 is MDHEN, CDR2 SYDVKM, per germline. The trim removed 4 bases at V and 5 bases at J, leaving 13 bases unmatched.